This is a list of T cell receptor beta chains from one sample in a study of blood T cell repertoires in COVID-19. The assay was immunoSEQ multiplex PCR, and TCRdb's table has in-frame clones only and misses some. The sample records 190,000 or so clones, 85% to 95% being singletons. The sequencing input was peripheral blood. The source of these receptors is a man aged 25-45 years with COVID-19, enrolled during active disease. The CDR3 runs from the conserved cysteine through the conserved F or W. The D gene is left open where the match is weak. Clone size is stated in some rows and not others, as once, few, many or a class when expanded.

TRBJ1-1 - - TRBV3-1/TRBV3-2 TGTGCCAGCAGCCAAGCGACAGGTGTGGGCACTGAAGCTTTCTTT CASSQATGVGTEAFF
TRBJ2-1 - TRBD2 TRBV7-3 TGTGCCAGCAGCTTAGACCGGGGGGGCCGTGCGGATGAGCAGTTCTTC CASSLDRGGRADEQFF
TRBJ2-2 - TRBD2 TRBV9 TGTGCCAGCAGCGTACTGAGCGGGGGGGCCCCCGGGGAGCTGTTTTTT CASSVLSGGAPGELFF
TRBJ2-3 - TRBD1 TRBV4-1 TGCGCCAGCAGCAGGGGGCCCCTGAGCACAGATACGCAGTATTTT CASSRGPLSTDTQYF
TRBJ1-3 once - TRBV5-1 TGCGCCAGCAGCCCGACCGGGAGCACTAACTCTGGAAACACCATATATTTT CASSPTGSTNSGNTIYF
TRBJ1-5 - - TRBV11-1 TGTGCCAGCAGCGCAGATGCGGGGGGCACCAATCAGCCCCAGCATTTT CASSADAGGTNQPQHF
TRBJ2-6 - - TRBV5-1 TGCGCCAGCAGCATACAGGGTTCTGGGGCCAACGTCCTGACTTTC CASSIQGSGANVLTF
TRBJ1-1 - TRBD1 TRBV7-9 TGTGCCAGCAGCTTACCCCGGGACAGAGTGAACACTGAAGCTTTCTTT CASSLPRDRVNTEAFF
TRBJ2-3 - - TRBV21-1 TGTGCCAGCAGCCCCCAGGGACTTCGGGTCAGAGATACGCAGTATTTT CASSPQGLRVRDTQYF
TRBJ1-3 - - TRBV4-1 TGCGCCAGCAGCCACCTATCCAGCGGCTCTGGAAACACCATATATTTT CASSHLSSGSGNTIYF